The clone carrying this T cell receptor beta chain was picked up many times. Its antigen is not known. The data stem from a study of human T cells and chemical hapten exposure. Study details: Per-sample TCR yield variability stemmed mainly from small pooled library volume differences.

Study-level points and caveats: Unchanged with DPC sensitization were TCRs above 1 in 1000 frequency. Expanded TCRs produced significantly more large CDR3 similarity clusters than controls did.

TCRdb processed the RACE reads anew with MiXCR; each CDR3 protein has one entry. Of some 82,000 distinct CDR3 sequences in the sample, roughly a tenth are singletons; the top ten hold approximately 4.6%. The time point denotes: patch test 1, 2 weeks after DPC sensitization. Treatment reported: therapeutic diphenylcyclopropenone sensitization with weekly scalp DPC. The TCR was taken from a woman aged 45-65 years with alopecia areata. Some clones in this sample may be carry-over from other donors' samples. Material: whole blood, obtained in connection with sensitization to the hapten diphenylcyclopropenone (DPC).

CDR3 amino acids: CASRTRQGNTEAFF. Written as DNA, the CDR3 is TGTGCCAGCAGGACAAGACAGGGCAACACTGAAGCTTTCTTT. This rearrangement joins TRBV2 to TRBJ1-1; 7 bases are shared with TRBD1. This CDR3 contains 14 residues. With V trimmed by 6 bases and J by 2 bases, 6 bases remained unmatched. Germline V gene data show CDR1 as SNHLY and CDR2 as FYNNEI.